The source of this T cell receptor (beta chain) is a study of blood T cell repertoires in COVID-19. Study-level background: Acute-phase and convalescent COVID-19 samples originated in the United States, Italy and Spain. Sample material is recorded as cDNA or gDNA derived from T cells, B-cell-depleted T cells, or PBMCs.

The CDR3 loop spans 13 amino acids. The V end was cut by 5 bases, the J end by 4 bases, with 12 bases between. Germline loops: CDR1 SGHTS, CDR2 YDEGEE. The authors' processing: Using reference gene primer amplification, nucleated cell counts were estimated. Assay: immunoSEQ multiplex PCR; the TCRdb copy retains only in-frame clones and omits some. V and J calls and clone size come straight from that table; D and trimming were deduced from the DNA. The sample records approximately 120,000 clones, roughly 79% being singletons. The rearrangement uses TRBV5-8 and TRBJ1-2; D might be TRBD1 (6 bases). The TCR originated in a man older than 75 with acute or convalescent COVID-19. Sequenced material: peripheral blood. Here the CDR3 reads CASSPGGAYGYTF. Written as DNA, the CDR3 is TGTGCCAGCAGTCCCGGGGGGGCCTATGGCTACACCTTC. Looking up the rest from reference TRBV5-8 and TRBJ1-2 gives the full variable domain: EAGVTQSPTHLIKTRGQQATLRCSPISGHTSVYWYQQALGLGLQFLLWYDEGEERNRGNFPPRFSGRQFPNYSSELNVNALELEDSALYLCASSPGGAYGYTFGSGTRLTVV.